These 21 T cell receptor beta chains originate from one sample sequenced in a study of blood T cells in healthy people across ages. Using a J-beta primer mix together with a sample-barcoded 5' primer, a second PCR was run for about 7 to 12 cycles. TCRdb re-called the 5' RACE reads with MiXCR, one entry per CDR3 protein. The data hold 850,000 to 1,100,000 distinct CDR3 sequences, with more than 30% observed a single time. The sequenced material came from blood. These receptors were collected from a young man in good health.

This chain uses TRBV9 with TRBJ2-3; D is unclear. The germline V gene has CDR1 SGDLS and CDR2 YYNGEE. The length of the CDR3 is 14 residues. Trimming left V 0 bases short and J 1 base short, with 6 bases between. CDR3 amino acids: CASSVDPGTDTQYF. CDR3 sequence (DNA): TGTGCCAGCAGCGTAGATCCCGGCACAGATACGCAGTATTTT.

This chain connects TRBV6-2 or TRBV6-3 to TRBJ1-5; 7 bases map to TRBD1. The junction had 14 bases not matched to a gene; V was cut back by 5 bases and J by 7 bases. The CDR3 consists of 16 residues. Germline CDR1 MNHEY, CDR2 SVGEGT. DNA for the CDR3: TGTGCCAGCAGTCAGGGGGACTACAGGGTTTTGCAGCCCCAGCATTTT. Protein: CASSQGDYRVLQPQHF.

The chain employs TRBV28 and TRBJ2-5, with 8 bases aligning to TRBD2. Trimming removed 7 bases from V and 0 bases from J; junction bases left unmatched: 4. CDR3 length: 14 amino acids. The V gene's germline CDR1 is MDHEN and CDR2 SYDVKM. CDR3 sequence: CASIPGGYQETQYF. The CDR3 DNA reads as TGTGCCAGCATCCCGGGGGGGTACCAAGAGACCCAGTACTTC.

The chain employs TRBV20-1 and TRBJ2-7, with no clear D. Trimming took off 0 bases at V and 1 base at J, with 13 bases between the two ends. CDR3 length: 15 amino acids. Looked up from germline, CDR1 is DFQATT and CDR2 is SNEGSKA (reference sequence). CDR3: CSARDLGPRSYEQYF. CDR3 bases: TGCAGTGCTAGAGATCTAGGTCCACGATCCTACGAGCAGTACTTC.

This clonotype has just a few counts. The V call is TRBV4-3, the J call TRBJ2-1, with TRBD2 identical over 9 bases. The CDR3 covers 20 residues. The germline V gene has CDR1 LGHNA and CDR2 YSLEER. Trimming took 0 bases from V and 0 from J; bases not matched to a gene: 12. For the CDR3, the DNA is TGCGCCAGCAGCCAAGATGCCCTAGCGGGGTTAGCTCCCTCCTACAATGAGCAGTTCTTC. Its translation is CASSQDALAGLAPSYNEQFF.

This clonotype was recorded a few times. CDR3 sequence: CASSQDLGRGSTDTQYF. Here the CDR3 DNA reads TGTGCCAGCAGCCAAGATCTGGGAAGAGGTAGCACAGATACGCAGTATTTT. The V and J genes are TRBV14 and TRBJ2-3; D unresolved. The V and J ends lost 0 bases and 0 bases respectively, with 13 bases between them. CDR1 and CDR2 from the germline V gene are SGHDN and FVKESK. The CDR3 is 17 residues long. The full variable domain, its missing parts supplied by reference TRBV14 and TRBJ2-3, is EAGVTQFPSHSVIEKGQTVTLRCDPISGHDNLYWYRRVMGKEIKFLLHFVKESKQDESGMPNNRFLAERTGGTYSTLKVQPAELEDSGVYFCASSQDLGRGSTDTQYFGPGTRLTVL.

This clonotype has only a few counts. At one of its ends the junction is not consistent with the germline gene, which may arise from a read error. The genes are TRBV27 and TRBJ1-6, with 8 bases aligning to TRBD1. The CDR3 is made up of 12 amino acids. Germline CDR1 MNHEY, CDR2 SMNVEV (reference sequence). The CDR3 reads CASGQGDSPPHF. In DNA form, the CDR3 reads TGTGCCAGCGGACAGGGCGATTCACCCCCCCACTTT.

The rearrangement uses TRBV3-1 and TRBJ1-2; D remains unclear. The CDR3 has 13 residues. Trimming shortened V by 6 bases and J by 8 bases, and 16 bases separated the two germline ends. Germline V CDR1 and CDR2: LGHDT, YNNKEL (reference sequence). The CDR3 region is CASSPTPSGGYTF. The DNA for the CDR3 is TGTGCCAGCAGTCCTACCCCCTCAGGCGGCTACACCTTC. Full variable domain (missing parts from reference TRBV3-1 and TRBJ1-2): DTAVSQTPKYLVTQMGNDKSIKCEQNLGHDTMYWYKQDSKKFLKIMFSYNNKELIINETVPNRFSPKSPDKAHLNLHINSLELGDSAVYFCASSPTPSGGYTFGSGTRLTVV.

CDR3 in amino acids: CATRQGGGTEAFF. DNA for the CDR3: TGTGCCACCAGACAGGGAGGGGGCACTGAAGCTTTCTTT. The chain links TRBV12-3 or TRBV12-4 to TRBJ1-1, with TRBD1 identical over 7 bases. V was pared by 10 bases and J by 4 bases, with 9 bases of the junction left unmatched. The CDR3 is 13 residues long.

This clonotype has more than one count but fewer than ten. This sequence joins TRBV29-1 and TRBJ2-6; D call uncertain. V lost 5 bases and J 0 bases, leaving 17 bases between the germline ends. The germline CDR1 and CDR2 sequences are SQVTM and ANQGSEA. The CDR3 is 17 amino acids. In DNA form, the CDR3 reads TGCAGCGTTAGGTCTGGGCGGTCCCACTCTGGGGCCAACGTCCTGACTTTC. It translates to CSVRSGRSHSGANVLTF. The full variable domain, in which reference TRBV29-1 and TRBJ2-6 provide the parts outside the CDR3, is SAVISQKPSRDICQRGTSLTIQCQVDSQVTMMFWYRQQPGQSLTLIATANQGSEATYESGFVIDKFPISRPNLTFSTLTVSNMSPEDSSIYLCSVRSGRSHSGANVLTFGAGSRLTVL.

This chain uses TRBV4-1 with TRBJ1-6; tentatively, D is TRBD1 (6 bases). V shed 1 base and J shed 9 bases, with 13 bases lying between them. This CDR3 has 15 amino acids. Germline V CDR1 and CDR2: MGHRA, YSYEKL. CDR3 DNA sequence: TGCGCCAGCAGCCAAGGTACAGGGATGAGTTCACCCCTCCACTTT. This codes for CASSQGTGMSSPLHF.

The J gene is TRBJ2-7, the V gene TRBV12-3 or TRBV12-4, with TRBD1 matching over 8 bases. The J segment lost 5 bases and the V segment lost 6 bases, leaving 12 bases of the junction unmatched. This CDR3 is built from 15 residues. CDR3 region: CASSWGRTGFDEQYF. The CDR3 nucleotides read TGTGCCAGCAGCTGGGGCAGGACAGGGTTTGACGAGCAGTACTTC.

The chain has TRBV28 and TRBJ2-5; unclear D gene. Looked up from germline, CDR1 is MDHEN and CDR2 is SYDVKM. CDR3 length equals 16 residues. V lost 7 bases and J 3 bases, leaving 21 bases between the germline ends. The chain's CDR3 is CASNFISAAFKETQYF. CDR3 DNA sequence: TGTGCCAGCAATTTTATCTCCGCCGCGTTCAAAGAGACCCAGTACTTC.

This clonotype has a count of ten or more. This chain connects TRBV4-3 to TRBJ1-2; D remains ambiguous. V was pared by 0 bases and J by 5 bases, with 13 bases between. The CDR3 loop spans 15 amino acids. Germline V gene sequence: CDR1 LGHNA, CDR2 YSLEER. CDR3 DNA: TGCGCCAGCAGCCAAGATGCGACTCCGGGATATGGCTACACCTTC. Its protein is CASSQDATPGYGYTF.

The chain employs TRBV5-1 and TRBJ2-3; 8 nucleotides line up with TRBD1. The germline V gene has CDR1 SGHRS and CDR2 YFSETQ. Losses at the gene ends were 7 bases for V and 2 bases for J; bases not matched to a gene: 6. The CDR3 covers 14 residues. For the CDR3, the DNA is TGCGCCAGCGGCGTGGGACAGGACACAGATACGCAGTATTTT. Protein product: CASGVGQDTDTQYF.

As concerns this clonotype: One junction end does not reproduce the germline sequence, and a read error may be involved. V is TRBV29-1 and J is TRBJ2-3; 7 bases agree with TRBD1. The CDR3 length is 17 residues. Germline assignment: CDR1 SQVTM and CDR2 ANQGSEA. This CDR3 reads CSAEDPRQGVWVGTQYF. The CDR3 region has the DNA TGCAGCGCTGAAGATCCGCGGCAGGGGGTCTGGGTTGGTACGCAGTATTTT.

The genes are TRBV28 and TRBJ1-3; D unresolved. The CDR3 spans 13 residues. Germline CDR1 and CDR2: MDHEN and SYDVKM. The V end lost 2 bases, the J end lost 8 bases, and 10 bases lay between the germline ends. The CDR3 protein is CASSLGLIDTIYF. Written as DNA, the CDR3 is TGTGCCAGCAGTTTAGGCCTGATCGACACCATATATTTT.

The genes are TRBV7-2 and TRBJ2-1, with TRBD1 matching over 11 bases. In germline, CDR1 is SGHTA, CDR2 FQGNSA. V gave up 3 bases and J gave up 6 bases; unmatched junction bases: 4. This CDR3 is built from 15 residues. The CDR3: CASSFYGTGGNEQFF. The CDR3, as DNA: TGTGCCAGCAGCTTTTACGGGACAGGGGGCAATGAGCAGTTCTTC. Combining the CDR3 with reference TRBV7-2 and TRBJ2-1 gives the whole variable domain GAGVSQSPSNKVTEKGKDVELRCDPISGHTALYWYRQSLGQGLEFLIYFQGNSAPDKSGLPSDRFSAERTGGSVSTLTIQRTQQEDSAVYLCASSFYGTGGNEQFFGPGTRLTVL.

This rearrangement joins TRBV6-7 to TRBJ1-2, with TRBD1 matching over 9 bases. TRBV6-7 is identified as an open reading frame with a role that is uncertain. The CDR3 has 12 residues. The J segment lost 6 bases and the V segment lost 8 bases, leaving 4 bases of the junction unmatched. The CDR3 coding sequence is TGTGCCAGCGCAGACAGGGGGAATGGCTACACCTTC. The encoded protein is CASADRGNGYTF.

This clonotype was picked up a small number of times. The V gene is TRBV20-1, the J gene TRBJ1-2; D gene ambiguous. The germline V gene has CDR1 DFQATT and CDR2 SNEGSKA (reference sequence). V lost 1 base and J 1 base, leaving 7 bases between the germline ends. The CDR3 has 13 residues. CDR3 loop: CSARGHSNYGYTF. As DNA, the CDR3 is TGCAGTGCTAGAGGACACAGTAACTATGGCTACACCTTC.

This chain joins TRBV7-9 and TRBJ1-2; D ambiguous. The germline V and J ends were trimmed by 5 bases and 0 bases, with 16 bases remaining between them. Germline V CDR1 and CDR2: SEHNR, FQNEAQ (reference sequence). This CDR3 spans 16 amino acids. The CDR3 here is CASSVVPGTSNYGYTF. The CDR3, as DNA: TGTGCCAGCAGCGTAGTCCCGGGTACCTCTAACTATGGCTACACCTTC.